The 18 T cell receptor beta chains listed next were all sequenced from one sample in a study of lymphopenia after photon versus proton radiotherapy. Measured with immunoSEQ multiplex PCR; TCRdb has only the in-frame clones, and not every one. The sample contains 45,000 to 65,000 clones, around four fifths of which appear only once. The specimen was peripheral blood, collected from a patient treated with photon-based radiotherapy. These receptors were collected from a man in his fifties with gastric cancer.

The CDR3 sequence: CASSYGANVLTF. CDR3 coding DNA: TGTGCCAGCTCTTATGGGGCCAACGTCCTGACTTTC. The rearrangement links TRBV2 to TRBJ2-6; D call uncertain. The CDR3 runs 12 residues. Trimming left V 8 bases short and J 3 bases short, with 5 bases between. Germline V gives CDR1 SNHLY, CDR2 FYNNEI. Looking up the rest from reference TRBV2 and TRBJ2-6 gives the full variable domain: EPEVTQTPSHQVTQMGQEVILRCVPISNHLYFYWYRQILGQKVEFLVSFYNNEISEKSEIFDDQFSVERPDGSNFTLKIRSTKLEDSAMYFCASSYGANVLTFGAGSRLTVL.

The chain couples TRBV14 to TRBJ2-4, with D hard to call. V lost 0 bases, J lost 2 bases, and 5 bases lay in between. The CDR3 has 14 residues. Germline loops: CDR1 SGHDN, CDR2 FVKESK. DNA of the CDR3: TGTGCCAGCAGCCAAGACTTAACCAAAAACATTCAGTACTTC. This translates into CASSQDLTKNIQYF. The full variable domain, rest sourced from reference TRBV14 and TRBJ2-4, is EAGVTQFPSHSVIEKGQTVTLRCDPISGHDNLYWYRRVMGKEIKFLLHFVKESKQDESGMPNNRFLAERTGGTYSTLKVQPAELEDSGVYFCASSQDLTKNIQYFGAGTRLSVL.

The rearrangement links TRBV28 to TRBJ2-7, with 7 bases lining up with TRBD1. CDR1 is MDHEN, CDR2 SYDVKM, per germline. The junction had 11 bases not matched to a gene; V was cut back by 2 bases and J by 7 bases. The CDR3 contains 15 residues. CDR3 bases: TGTGCCAGCAGTTTAGGTTTAGGGGGCCCTAGGGAGCAGTACTTC. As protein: CASSLGLGGPREQYF.

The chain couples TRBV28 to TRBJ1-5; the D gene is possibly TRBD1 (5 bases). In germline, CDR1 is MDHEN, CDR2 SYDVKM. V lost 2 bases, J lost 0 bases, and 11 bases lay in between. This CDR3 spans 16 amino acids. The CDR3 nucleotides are TGTGCCAGCAGTTTAAGTCGGGGCCCTAGCAATCAGCCCCAGCATTTT. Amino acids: CASSLSRGPSNQPQHF.

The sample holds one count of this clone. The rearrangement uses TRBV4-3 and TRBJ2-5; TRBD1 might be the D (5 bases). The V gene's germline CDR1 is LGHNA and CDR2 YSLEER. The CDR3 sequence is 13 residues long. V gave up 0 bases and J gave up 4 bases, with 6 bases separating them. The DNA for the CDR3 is TGCGCCAGCAGCCAAGAAAGGGGAGAGACCCAGTACTTC. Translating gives CASSQERGETQYF.

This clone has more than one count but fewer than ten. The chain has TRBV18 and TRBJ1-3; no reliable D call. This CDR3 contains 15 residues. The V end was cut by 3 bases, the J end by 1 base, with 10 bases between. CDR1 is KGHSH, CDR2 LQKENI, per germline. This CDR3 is CASSPGKFSGNTIYF. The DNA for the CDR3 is TGTGCCAGCTCACCCGGGAAATTTTCTGGAAACACCATATATTTT.

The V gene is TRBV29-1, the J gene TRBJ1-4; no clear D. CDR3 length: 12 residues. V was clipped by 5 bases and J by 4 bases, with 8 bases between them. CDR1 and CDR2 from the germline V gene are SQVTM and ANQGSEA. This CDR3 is CSVTVLNEKLFF. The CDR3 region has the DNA TGCAGCGTTACGGTCCTTAATGAAAAACTGTTTTTT.

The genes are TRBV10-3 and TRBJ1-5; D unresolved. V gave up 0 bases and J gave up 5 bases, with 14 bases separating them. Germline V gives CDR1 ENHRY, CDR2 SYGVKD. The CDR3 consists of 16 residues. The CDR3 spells CAISESIPGGYQPQHF. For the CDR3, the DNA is TGTGCCATCAGTGAGTCGATTCCGGGAGGGTATCAGCCCCAGCATTTT.

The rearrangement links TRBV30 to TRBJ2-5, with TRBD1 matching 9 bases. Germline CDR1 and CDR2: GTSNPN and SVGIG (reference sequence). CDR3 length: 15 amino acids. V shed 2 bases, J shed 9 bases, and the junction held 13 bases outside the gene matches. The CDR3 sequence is CAWSRTGTGPKAQYF. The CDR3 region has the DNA TGTGCCTGGAGTCGGACCGGGACAGGGCCCAAGGCCCAGTACTTC.

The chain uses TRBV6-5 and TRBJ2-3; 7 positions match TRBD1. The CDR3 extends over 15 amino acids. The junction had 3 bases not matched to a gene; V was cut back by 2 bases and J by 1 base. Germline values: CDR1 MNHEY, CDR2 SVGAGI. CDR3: CASSYTGTGTDTQYF. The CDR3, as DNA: TGTGCCAGCAGTTACACCGGGACAGGCACAGATACGCAGTATTTT.

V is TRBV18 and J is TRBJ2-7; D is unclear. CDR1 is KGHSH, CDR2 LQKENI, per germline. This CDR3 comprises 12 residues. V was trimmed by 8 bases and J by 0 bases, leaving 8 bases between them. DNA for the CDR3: TGTGCCAGCCGTTTTAGCTCCTACGAGCAGTACTTC. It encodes CASRFSSYEQYF.

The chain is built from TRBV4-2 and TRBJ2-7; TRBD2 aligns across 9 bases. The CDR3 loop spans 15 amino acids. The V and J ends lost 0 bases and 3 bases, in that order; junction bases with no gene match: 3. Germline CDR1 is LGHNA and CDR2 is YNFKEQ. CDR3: CASSQEAGGRYEQYF. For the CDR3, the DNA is TGTGCCAGCAGCCAAGAGGCGGGAGGGCGCTACGAGCAGTACTTC.

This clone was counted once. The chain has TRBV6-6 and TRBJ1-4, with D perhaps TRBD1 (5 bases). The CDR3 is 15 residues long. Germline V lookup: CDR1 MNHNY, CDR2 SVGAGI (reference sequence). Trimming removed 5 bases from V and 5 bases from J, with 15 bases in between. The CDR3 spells CASSTEWGGNEKLFF. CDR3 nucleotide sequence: TGTGCCAGCAGTACTGAGTGGGGGGGGAATGAAAAACTGTTTTTT.

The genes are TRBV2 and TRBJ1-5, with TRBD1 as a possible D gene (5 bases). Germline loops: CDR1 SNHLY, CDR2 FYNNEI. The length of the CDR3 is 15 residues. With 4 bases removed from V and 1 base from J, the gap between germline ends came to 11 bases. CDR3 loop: CASSALEGSNQPQHF. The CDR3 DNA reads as TGTGCCAGCAGTGCTCTGGAGGGGAGCAATCAGCCCCAGCATTTT.

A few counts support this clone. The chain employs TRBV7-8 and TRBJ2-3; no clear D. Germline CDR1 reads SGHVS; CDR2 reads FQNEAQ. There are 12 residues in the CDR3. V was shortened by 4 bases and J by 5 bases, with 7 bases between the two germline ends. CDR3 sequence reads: CASSSDRDTQYF. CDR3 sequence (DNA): TGTGCCAGCAGCTCCGATCGAGATACGCAGTATTTT. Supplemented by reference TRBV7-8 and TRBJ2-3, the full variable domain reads GAGVSQSPRYKVAKRGQDVALRCDPISGHVSLFWYQQALGQGPEFLTYFQNEAQLDKSGLPSDRFFAERPEGSVSTLKIQRTQQEDSAVYLCASSSDRDTQYFGPGTRLTVL.

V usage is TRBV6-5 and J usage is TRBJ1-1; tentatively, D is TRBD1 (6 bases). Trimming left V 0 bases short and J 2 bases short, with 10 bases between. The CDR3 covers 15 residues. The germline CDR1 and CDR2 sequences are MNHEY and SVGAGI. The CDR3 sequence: CASSYSQGGNTEAFF. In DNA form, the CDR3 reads TGTGCCAGCAGTTACTCCCAAGGGGGAAACACTGAAGCTTTCTTT.

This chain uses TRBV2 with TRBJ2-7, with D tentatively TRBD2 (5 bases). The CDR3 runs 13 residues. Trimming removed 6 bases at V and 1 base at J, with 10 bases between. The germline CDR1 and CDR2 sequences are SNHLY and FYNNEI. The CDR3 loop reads CASREGASYEQYF. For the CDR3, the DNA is TGTGCCAGCAGAGAGGGCGCGTCCTACGAGCAGTACTTC.

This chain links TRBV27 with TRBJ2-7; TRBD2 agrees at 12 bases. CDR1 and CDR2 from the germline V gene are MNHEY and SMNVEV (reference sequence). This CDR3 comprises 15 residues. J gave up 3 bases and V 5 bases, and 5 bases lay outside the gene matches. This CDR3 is CASSLLAGGIYEQYF. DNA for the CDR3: TGTGCCAGCAGTCTACTAGCGGGAGGCATCTACGAGCAGTACTTC.